The rows below give T cell receptor beta chains drawn from one sample of a study of cytomegalovirus exposure and HLA in healthy donors. Profiled with immunoSEQ multiplex PCR; TCRdb holds only in-frame clones, not every one. The sample contains some 180,000 clones, 75% to 85% of which appear only once. Sample: PBMCs. Every receptor here comes from a woman between 45 and 65 years old in good health and CMV-seronegative. The CDR3 runs from the conserved cysteine through the conserved F or W. A D gene is named only where the DNA matches it firmly.

j_call v_call d_call cdr3_aa cdr3_nt
TRBJ1-6 TRBV7-8 TRBD1 CASSFRQGVSYNSPLHF TGTGCCAGCAGCTTCCGACAGGGCGTATCCTATAATTCACCCCTCCACTTT
TRBJ2-1 TRBV7-9 TRBD2 CASNPGLAVTKFYNEQFF TGTGCCAGCAACCCGGGACTAGCGGTTACCAAGTTCTACAATGAGCAGTTCTTC
TRBJ2-1 TRBV19 TRBD1 CASSIDSGDRGYNEQFF TGTGCCAGTAGTATAGATTCGGGGGACAGGGGGTACAATGAGCAGTTCTTC
TRBJ2-3 TRBV4-2 NA CASSQDRLVTDTQYF TGTGCCAGCAGCCAAGATCGACTGGTGACAGATACGCAGTATTTT
TRBJ1-5 TRBV4-1 NA CASSQVWTAYVPQHF TGCGCCAGCAGCCAAGTTTGGACAGCCTACGTGCCCCAGCATTTT
TRBJ1-2 TRBV28 NA CASSNLRDIGLYYTF TGTGCCAGCAGCAACCTCCGGGACATCGGGTTGTACTACACCTTC
TRBJ2-7 TRBV7-9 TRBD2 CASSSLYGRPPYEQYF TGTGCCAGCAGCTCCCTTTACGGGAGGCCTCCCTACGAGCAGTACTTC
TRBJ1-5 TRBV28 NA CASRYPLGGQPQHF TGTGCCAGCAGGTACCCCTTAGGGGGTCAGCCCCAGCATTTT
TRBJ2-5 TRBV7-2 TRBD1 CASSLAGTGLETQYF TGTGCCAGCAGCTTAGCAGGGACAGGGTTGGAGACCCAGTACTTC
TRBJ2-2 TRBV10-1 NA CASGQGDYTGELFF TGCGCCAGCGGGCAGGGGGACTACACCGGGGAGCTGTTTTTT
TRBJ2-7 TRBV5-1 TRBD2 CASSFRAGAYEQYF TGCGCCAGCAGCTTCAGAGCGGGAGCCTACGAGCAGTACTTC
TRBJ2-1 TRBV6-1 NA CASSEPGHSYNEQFF TGTGCCAGCAGTGAACCGGGACATTCCTACAATGAGCAGTTCTTC
TRBJ2-7 TRBV5-1 TRBD1 CATSPGQGTYEQYF TGCGCCACCTCCCCGGGACAGGGAACCTACGAGCAGTACTTC
TRBJ1-1 TRBV6-1 NA CASSHSLTNTEAFF TGTGCCAGCAGCCATAGTTTGACAAACACTGAAGCTTTCTTT
TRBJ2-3 TRBV27 NA CASSVSLSTDTQYF TGTGCCAGCAGTGTGTCCCTTAGCACAGATACGCAGTATTTT
TRBJ1-5 TRBV11-2 NA CASTEGVGGNSNQPQHF TGTGCCAGCACCGAAGGGGTGGGGGGAAATAGCAATCAGCCCCAGCATTTT
TRBJ2-7 TRBV2 NA CASSKGRLYEQYF TGTGCCAGCTCCAAAGGCAGGCTCTACGAGCAGTACTTC
TRBJ2-2 TRBV5-1 TRBD1 CASSLTGQGTTGELFF TGCGCCAGCAGCTTGACGGGACAGGGTACCACCGGGGAGCTGTTTTTT
TRBJ1-5 TRBV6-5 TRBD1 CASSSSRDRTNQPQHF TGTGCCAGCAGTTCCTCCCGGGACAGGACCAATCAGCCCCAGCATTTT
TRBJ2-2 TRBV7-3 TRBD1 CASSPRTGNTGELFF TGTGCCAGCAGCCCCCGGACAGGGAACACCGGGGAGCTGTTTTTT
TRBJ2-7 TRBV2 NA CASSVLEEQYF TGTGCCAGCAGTGTCCTGGAGGAGCAGTACTTC
TRBJ1-1 TRBV27 NA CASRSLSVVHEAFF TGTGCCAGCAGGTCCCTTTCGGTCGTGCATGAAGCTTTCTTT
TRBJ2-7 TRBV19 TRBD1 CASSKISGTGPYEQYF TGTGCCAGTAGCAAAATTTCGGGGACAGGGCCCTACGAGCAGTACTTC
TRBJ2-2 TRBV30 TRBD1 CAWSVRGRTGELFF TGTGCCTGGAGTGTAAGGGGGCGGACCGGGGAGCTGTTTTTT
TRBJ2-7 TRBV15 NA CATSRTAHYEQYF TGTGCCACCAGCAGGACTGCTCACTACGAGCAGTACTTC